These T cell receptor beta chains were read from a single sample in a study of ipilimumab plus nivolumab after autologous stem cell transplantation. Repertoires were generated with immunoSEQ multiplex PCR, while TCRdb's copy carries only in-frame clones and drops some. In the table there are around 84,000 clones, about 83% of which are singletons. The sample consisted of PBMCs, taken in a trial of ipilimumab plus nivolumab as post-transplant consolidation. These TCRs come from a male donor with diffuse large B-cell lymphoma. Each CDR3 is given with its conserved first and last residue. A D gene is named only where the DNA matches it firmly. Clone size is shown for a subset of rows, as once, few, many or a class of expanded clone.

>TRBV7-2|-|-|TRBJ2-5|14
CASSLRTPPETQYF
TGTGCCAGCAGCCTCAGGACTCCCCCGGAGACCCAGTACTTC
>TRBV29-1|TRBD1|-|TRBJ1-3|14
CSGRDSFNGNTIYF
TGCAGCGGCCGGGACAGCTTCAATGGAAACACCATATATTTT
>TRBV5-5|TRBD1|-|TRBJ1-1|14
CASSFQGAVTEAFF
TGTGCCAGCAGCTTCCAGGGGGCGGTCACTGAAGCTTTCTTT
>TRBV7-4|-|few|TRBJ1-2|14
CASSPGSLVSGYTF
TGTGCCAGCAGTCCCGGGAGTTTGGTCTCGGGCTACACCTTC
>TRBV7-5|-|few|TRBJ2-5|15
CVRSFNKGSQETQYF
TGTGTCAGAAGCTTTAATAAGGGTTCCCAAGAGACCCAGTACTTC
>TRBV30|-|-|TRBJ1-4|19
CAWTPPGGAVTSTNEKLFF
TGTGCCTGGACCCCGCCCGGAGGGGCCGTAACCTCAACTAATGAAAAACTGTTTTTT
>TRBV5-8|-|-|TRBJ2-2|17
CASSLASAARGTGELFF
TGTGCCAGCAGCTTGGCTTCAGCGGCTAGGGGCACCGGGGAGCTGTTTTTT
>TRBV15|TRBD1|-|TRBJ1-4|17
CATSSSGRTGGREKLFF
TGTGCCACCAGCAGTTCGGGGCGAACAGGGGGGCGGGAGAAACTGTTTTTT
>TRBV7-9|-|-|TRBJ2-6|18
CASSLRRVEKGGANVLTF
TGTGCCAGCAGCTTAAGGAGGGTCGAAAAGGGTGGGGCCAACGTCCTGACTTTC
>TRBV6-1|-|-|TRBJ2-7|13
CASSPGVIDEQYF
TGTGCCAGCAGTCCAGGGGTCATCGACGAGCAGTACTTC
>TRBV5-4|TRBD2|-|TRBJ2-3|16
CASSLKLAGYTDTQYF
TGTGCCAGCAGCTTAAAGCTAGCGGGGTATACAGATACGCAGTATTTT
>TRBV11-2|-|few|TRBJ2-4|14
CASSSRLAKNIQYF
TGTGCCAGCAGCTCAAGACTAGCCAAAAACATTCAGTACTTC
>TRBV6-1|TRBD1|-|TRBJ2-7|13
CASRDRVLYEQYF
TGTGCCAGTCGGGACAGGGTACTCTACGAGCAGTACTTC
>TRBV5-5|TRBD1|-|TRBJ1-4|16
CASSLSLGQGGEKLFF
TGTGCCAGCAGCTTGTCATTGGGACAGGGCGGTGAAAAACTGTTTTTT
>TRBV7-2|-|-|TRBJ1-5|15
CASSLAPGDNQPQHF
TGTGCCAGCAGCTTAGCCCCAGGGGACAATCAGCCCCAGCATTTT
>TRBV5-6|TRBD1|-|TRBJ2-2|14
CASSRQGTPGELFF
TGTGCCAGCAGCCGACAGGGGACCCCCGGGGAGCTGTTTTTT